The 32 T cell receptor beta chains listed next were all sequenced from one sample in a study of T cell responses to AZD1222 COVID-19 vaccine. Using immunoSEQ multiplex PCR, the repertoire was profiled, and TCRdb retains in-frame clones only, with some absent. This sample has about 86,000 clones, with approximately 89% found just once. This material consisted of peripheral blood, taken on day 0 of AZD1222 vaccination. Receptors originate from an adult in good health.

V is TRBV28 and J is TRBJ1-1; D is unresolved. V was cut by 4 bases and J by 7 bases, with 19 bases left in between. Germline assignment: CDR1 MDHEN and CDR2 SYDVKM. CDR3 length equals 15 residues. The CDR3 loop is CASSSPGRLQNEAFF. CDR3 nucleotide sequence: TGTGCCAGCAGTTCTCCAGGAAGGCTTCAGAATGAAGCTTTCTTT.

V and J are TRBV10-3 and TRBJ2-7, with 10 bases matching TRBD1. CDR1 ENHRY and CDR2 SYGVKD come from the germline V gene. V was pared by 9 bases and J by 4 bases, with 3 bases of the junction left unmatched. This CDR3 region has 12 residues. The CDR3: CAIGTGEYEQYF. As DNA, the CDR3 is TGTGCCATAGGGACAGGGGAGTACGAGCAGTACTTC.

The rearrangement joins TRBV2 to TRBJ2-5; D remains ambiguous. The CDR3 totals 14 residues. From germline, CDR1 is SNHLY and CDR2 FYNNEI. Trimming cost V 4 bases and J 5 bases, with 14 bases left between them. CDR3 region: CASSVDWEEETQYF. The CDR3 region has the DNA TGTGCCAGCAGTGTCGACTGGGAAGAGGAGACCCAGTACTTC.

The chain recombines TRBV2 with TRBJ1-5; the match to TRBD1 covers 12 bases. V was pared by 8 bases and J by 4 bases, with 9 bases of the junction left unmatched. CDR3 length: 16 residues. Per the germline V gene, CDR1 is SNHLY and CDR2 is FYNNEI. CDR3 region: CASYRDRGRLNQPQHF. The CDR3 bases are TGTGCCAGCTACCGGGACAGGGGGCGTCTAAATCAGCCCCAGCATTTT.

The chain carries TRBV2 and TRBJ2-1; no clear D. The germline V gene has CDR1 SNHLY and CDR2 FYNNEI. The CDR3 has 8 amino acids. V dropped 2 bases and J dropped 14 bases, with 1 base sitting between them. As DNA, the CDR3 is TGTGCCAGCAGTGAAAAGTTCTTC. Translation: CASSEKFF.

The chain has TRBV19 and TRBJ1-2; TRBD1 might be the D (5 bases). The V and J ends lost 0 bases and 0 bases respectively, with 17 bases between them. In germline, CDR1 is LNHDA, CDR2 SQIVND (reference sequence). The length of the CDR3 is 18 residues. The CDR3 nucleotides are TGTGCCAGTAGTATAGATCTGGGGAGGGGAGTCCCTAACTATGGCTACACCTTC. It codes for CASSIDLGRGVPNYGYTF.

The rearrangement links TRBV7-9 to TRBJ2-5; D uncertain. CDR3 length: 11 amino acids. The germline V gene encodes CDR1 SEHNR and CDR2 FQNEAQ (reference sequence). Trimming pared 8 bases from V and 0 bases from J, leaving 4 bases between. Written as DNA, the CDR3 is TGTGCCAGCCAGGACCAAGAGACCCAGTACTTC. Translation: CASQDQETQYF.

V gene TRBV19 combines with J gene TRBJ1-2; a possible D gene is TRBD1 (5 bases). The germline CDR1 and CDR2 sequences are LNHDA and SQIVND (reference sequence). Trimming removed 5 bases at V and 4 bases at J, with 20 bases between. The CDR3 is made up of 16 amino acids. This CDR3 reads CASSPREGGAGYGYTF. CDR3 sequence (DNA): TGTGCCAGTAGTCCCCGGGAAGGAGGGGCAGGCTATGGCTACACCTTC.

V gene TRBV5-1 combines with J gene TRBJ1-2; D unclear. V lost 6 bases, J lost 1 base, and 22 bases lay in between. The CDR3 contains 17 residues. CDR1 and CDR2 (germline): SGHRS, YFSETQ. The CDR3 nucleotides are TGCGCCAGCAACCACTCAGAGGAACCGATCTGTAACTATGGCTACACCTTC. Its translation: CASNHSEEPICNYGYTF.

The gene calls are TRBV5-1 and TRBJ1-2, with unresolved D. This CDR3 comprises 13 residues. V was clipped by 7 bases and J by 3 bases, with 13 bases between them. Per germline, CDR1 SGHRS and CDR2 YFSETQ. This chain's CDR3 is CASGPSGDYGYTF. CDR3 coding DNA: TGCGCCAGCGGACCGTCTGGAGACTATGGCTACACCTTC.

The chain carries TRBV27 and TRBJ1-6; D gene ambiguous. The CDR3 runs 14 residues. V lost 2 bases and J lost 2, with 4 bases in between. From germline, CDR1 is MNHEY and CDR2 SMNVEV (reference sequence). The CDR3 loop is CASSLKAYNSPLHF. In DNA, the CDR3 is TGTGCCAGCAGTTTAAAGGCCTATAATTCACCCCTCCACTTT.

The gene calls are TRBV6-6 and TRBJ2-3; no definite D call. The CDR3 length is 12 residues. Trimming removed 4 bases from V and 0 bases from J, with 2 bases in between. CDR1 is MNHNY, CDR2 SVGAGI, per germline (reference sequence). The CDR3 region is CASSSSTDTQYF. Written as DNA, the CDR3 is TGTGCCAGCAGTTCTAGCACAGATACGCAGTATTTT.

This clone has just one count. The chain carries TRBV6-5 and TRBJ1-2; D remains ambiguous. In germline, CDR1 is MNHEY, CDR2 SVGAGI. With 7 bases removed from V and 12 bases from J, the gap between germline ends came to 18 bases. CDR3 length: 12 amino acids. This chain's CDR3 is CASTPGGSQNTF. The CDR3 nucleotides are TGTGCCAGCACCCCCGGAGGGAGTCAGAACACCTTC.

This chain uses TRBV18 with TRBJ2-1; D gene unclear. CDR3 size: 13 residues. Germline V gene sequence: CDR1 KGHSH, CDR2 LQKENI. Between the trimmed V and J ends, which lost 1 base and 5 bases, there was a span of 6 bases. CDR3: CASSPLQDNEQFF. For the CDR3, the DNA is TGTGCCAGCTCACCACTGCAAGACAATGAGCAGTTCTTC.

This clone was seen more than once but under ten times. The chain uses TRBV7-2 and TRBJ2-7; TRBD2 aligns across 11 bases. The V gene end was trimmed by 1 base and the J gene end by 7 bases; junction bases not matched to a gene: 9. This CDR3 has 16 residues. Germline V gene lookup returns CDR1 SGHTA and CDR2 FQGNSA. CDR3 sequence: CASSLGSLAGAEEQYF. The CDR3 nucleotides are TGTGCCAGCAGCTTAGGGTCACTAGCGGGAGCAGAAGAGCAGTACTTC.

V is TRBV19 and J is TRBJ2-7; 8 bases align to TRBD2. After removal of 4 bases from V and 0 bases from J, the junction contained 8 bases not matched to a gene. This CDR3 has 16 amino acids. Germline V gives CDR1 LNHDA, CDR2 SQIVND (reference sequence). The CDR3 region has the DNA TGTGCCAGTAGTAGGTCTAGCGGGCCGAGCTCCTACGAGCAGTACTTC. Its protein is CASSRSSGPSSYEQYF.

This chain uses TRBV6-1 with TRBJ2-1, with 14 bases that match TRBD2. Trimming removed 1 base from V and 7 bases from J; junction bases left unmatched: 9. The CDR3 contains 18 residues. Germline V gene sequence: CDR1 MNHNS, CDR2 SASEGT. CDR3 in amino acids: CASSEVGGTSGSGNEQFF. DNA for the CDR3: TGTGCCAGCAGTGAAGTGGGGGGGACTAGCGGGAGTGGTAATGAGCAGTTCTTC.

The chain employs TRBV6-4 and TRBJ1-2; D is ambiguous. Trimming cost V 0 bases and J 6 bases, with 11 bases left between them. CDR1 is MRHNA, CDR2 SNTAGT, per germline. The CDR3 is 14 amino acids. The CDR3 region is CASSDSPARNGYTF. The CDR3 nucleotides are TGTGCCAGCAGTGACTCGCCTGCCCGCAATGGCTACACCTTC.

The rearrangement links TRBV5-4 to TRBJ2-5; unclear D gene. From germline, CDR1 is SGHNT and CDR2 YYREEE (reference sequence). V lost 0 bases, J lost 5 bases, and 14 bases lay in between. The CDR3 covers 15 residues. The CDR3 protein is CASSLVGSARETQYF. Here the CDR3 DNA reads TGTGCCAGCAGCTTGGTTGGCAGCGCCCGGGAGACCCAGTACTTC.

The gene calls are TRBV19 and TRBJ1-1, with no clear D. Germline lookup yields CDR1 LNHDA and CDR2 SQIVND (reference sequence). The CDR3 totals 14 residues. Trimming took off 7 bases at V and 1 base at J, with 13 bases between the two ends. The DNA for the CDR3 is TGTGCCAGTACCTCCCCGCGCCGGAACACTGAAGCTTTCTTT. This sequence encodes CASTSPRRNTEAFF.

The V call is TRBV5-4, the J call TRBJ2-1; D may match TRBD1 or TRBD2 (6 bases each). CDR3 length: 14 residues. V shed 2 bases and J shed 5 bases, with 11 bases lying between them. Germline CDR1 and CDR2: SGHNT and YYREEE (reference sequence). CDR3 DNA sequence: TGTGCCAGCAGCTTCGGGGGCTTAAACAATGAGCAGTTCTTC. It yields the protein CASSFGGLNNEQFF.

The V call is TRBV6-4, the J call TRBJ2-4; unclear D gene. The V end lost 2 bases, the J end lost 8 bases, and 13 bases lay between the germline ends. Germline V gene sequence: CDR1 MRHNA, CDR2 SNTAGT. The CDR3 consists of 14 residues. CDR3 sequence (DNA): TGTGCCAGCAGTGACCCCAGGAGTGGGGACATTCAGTACTTC. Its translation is CASSDPRSGDIQYF.

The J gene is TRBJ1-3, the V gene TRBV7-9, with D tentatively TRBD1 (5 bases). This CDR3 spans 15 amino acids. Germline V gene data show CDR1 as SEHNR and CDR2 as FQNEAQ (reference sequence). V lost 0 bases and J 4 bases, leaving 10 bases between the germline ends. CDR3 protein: CASSLAGAPGNTIYF. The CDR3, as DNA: TGTGCCAGCAGCTTAGCAGGGGCACCCGGAAACACCATATATTTT.

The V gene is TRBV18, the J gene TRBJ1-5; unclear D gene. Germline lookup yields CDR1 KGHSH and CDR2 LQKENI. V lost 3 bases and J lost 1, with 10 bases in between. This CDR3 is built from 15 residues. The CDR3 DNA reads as TGTGCCAGCTCACCCGTAGGGATGAGCAATCAGCCCCAGCATTTT. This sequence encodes CASSPVGMSNQPQHF.

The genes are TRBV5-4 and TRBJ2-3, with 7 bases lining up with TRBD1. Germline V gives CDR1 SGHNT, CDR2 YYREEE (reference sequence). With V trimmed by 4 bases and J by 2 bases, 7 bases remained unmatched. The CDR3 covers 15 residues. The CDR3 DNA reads TGTGCCAGCAGCCCTGGGGGACAGTACACAGATACGCAGTATTTT. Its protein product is CASSPGGQYTDTQYF.

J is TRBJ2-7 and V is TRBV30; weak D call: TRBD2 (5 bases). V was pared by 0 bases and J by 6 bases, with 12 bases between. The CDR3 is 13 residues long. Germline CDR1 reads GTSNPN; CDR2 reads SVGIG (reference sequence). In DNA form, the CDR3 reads TGTGCCTGGAGTGTACTGGGGAGCGGCGAGCAGTACTTC. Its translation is CAWSVLGSGEQYF.

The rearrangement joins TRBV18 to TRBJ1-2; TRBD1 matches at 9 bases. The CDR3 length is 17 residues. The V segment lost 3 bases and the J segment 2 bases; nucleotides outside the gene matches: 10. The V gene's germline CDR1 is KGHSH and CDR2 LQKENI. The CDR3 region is CASSPPMGQGANYGYTF. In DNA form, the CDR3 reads TGTGCCAGCTCACCCCCTATGGGACAGGGAGCCAACTATGGCTACACCTTC.

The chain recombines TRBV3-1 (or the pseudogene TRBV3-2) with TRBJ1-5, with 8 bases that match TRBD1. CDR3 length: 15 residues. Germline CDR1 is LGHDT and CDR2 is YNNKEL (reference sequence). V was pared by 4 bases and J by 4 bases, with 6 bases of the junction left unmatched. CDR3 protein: CASSRDRGPNQPQHF. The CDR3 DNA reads TGTGCCAGCAGCCGCGACAGGGGACCGAATCAGCCCCAGCATTTT.

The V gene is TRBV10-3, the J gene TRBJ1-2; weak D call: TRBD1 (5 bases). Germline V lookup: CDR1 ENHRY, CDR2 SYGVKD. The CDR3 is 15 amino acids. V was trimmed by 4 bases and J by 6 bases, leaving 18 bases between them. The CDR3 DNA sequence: TGTGCCATCAGTGGCAAGGGACTCCAGCAGGATGGCTACACCTTC. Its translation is CAISGKGLQQDGYTF.

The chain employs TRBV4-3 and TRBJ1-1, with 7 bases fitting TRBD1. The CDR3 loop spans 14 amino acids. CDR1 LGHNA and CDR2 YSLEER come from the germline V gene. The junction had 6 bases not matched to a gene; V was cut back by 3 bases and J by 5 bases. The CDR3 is CASSHDRVGTEAFF. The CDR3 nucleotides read TGCGCCAGCAGCCATGACAGGGTGGGTACTGAAGCTTTCTTT.

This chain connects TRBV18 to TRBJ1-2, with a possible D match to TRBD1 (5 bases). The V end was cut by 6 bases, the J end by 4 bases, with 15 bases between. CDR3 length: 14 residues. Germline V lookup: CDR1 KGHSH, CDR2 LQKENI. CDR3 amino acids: CASSPPGTGYGYTF. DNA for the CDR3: TGTGCCAGCTCTCCCCCGGGGACCGGCTATGGCTACACCTTC. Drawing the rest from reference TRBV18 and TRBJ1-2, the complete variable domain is NAGVMQNPRHLVRRRGQEARLRCSPMKGHSHVYWYRQLPEEGLKFMVYLQKENIIDESGMPKERFSAEFPKEGPSILRIQQVVRGDSAAYFCASSPPGTGYGYTFGSGTRLTVV.

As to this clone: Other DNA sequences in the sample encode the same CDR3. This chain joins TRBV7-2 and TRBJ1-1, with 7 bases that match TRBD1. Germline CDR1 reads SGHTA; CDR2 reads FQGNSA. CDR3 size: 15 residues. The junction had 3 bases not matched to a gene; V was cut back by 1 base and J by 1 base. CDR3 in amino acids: CASSLGDRRNTEAFF. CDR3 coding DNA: TGTGCCAGCAGCTTAGGGGACAGACGGAACACTGAAGCTTTCTTT.